Listed here is a single T cell receptor (beta chain). This clonotype occurred a few times. No antigen is known for it. Base qualities are not recorded, but no much larger clone differs from it by a single base. Measured from the cysteine to the phenylalanine, the CDR3 is 13 residues long. CDR3 DNA only is kept here, 39 bases in frame from base 1. The V end gives up 1 base and the J end 7 bases, leaving 4 bases in the junction not matched to a gene. As encoded in the germline V gene, CDR1 is SGHTA while CDR2 is FQGNSA. The donors were around 39 Caucasian individuals from Russia, aged roughly 6 to 100 years, who were systemically healthy. Around 9.8 milliliters of peripheral blood were collected from each donor into EDTA-treated Vacutainer tubes. PBMCs were isolated by Ficoll-Paque density-gradient centrifugation, with at least 6 million obtained per sample. Trizol reagent was used to extract total RNA from PBMCs, with at least 5.5 micrograms per sample. The percentages of naive CD45RAhigh/CD27high T cells were determined by flow cytometry on a PBMC aliquot from every donor.

This sample stems from a study of blood T cells in healthy people across ages (dated by TCRdb to 2013 to 2016). With respect to the entire study: In model experiments, template switching captured roughly one uniquely barcoded TCR beta cDNA molecule for every two T cells. Using deep sequencing normalized with unique cDNA molecular identifiers, the study measured how TCR beta repertoire diversity changes with age. The donors were split into four age groups: young (average about 16 years), middle-aged (over 35), aged (roughly 60) and long-lived (under 90). Using the same blood draw, the study looked at two additional independent replicas of 1 million unique cDNA reads for two donors, one aged 18 to 30 and the other aged 80 or older.

Study-level results and caveats: Estimates of total diversity based on one million sequenced T cells were considered lower bounds and underestimates. Because profiling used bulk unsorted PBMCs, naive and antigen-experienced compartments could not be compared conclusively. Because the CMV infection status of the donors was unknown, age-related changes in expanded clonotypes may potentially have been confounded. The percentage of naive T cells measured by flow cytometry correlated strongly with observed TCR beta diversity. Observed TCR beta diversity per million T cells fell roughly linearly with age, and a significant reduction was already apparent by age roughly 40. Compared with the aged group, more naive CD4+ T cells, fewer expanded clones and increased TCR diversity were shown by the long-lived group, suggesting age selection.

The library was prepared using 5' RACE. Sequencing was performed on an Illumina HiSeq 2500. A second PCR of about 6 to 11 cycles was performed with a sample-barcoded 5' primer and a J-beta primer mix. Each TCR beta cDNA molecule received a unique molecular identifier from a template-switch 5' adaptor carrying 12 random nucleotides. At least 3 million CDR3-containing paired-end reads were obtained from each sample. The Mint cDNA synthesis kit, primed by a TRBC-specific oligonucleotide, was used to synthesize first-strand cDNA from all RNA. Following uracil-DNA glycosylase treatment, a first 18-cycle PCR with universal primers M1SS and BC2_uni_R was performed on all cDNA. As for the original processing: For normalization, 1 million high-quality reads, each with a distinct molecular identifier, were randomly selected from each sample. Reads sharing molecular identifiers were discarded rather than binned into consensus sequences. MiTCR, with a Q25 quality threshold and the strictest error-elimination algorithm, was used for CDR3 identification, clonotype clustering and error correction. A nonparametric unseen species model using Euler transformation provided a lower-bound estimate of total TCR beta diversity. Using fastp trimming at Q25 and MiXCR clonotype assembly, TCRdb reanalyzed the public sequencing data and kept in-frame beta chains. For every CDR3 protein sequence, its rows merge into one entry that carries the most common genes and DNA. None of the V and J calls come from the authors' own analysis; TCRdb made them. The table for this sample lists more than 1,000,000 distinct CDR3 sequences; around 25% of them were counted only once. The ten top clones hold 0.75% of the sample.

This sample also belongs to another study, concerning T cells of mothers and their children. The second study's authors report: Donors were nine systemically healthy Caucasian individuals: three mothers and their six children. cDNA synthesis used all of the extracted RNA, with around 1.5 ug of RNA in each 15 ul reaction. In the second PCR, the M1S primer added sample barcodes and 2-4 random nucleotides. More than 9.5 million TCR beta CDR3 reads were obtained from each mother, and about 3 million reads were obtained from each child. Thymic selection shapes the output of TCR recombination in a similar way in related and unrelated pairs, and inherited differences have a minor effect. Normalized repertoire overlap in related mother-child pairs was always slightly higher than in unrelated mother-child pairs, but the difference was never significant. Persistent microchimeric T cell clones were not detected, at a sensitivity of about 90 clones per million clonotypes. The study used deep NGS to compare TCR beta repertoires of mothers and children, seeking features distinguishing related mother-child pairs from unrelated individuals. The mean age was roughly 36 +/- 4 years for the mothers and 11 +/- 4 years for the children. After adapter ligation was performed with NEBNext reagents, the libraries were sequenced on an Illumina HiSeq 2000 with 100+100 nt paired-end reads. Mother and child libraries were prepared a month apart and sequenced in separate runs to prevent cross-contamination. Between 500,000 and 2,000,000 distinct TCR beta clonotypes were identified per donor. Naive TCR beta clonotypes were estimated from low-frequency clonotypes matched to each donor's FACS-determined naive share, without sorting.

What was sequenced was blood. This receptor was taken from a girl aged 2 to 9 in good health. The rearranged chain carries TRBV7-2 and TRBJ2-7; the junction holds 7 bases that match TRBD2. The encoded CDR3 is CASSLGFSGEQYF. In nucleotides, the sequence is TGTGCCAGCAGCTTAGGATTTAGCGGGGAGCAGTACTTC.